This T cell receptor beta chain was sequenced during a study of T-cell memory formation after mild COVID-19. Study in general: TCR clusters largely stayed donor specific.

A single record per CDR3 protein comes from TCRdb applying MiXCR to the 5' RACE reads. This sample has roughly 400,000 distinct CDR3 sequences; 15% to 20% occur once, and the top ten carry about 22%. This clonotype showed up just a few times. Germline V gives CDR1 MNHNY, CDR2 SVGAGI (reference sequence). This CDR3 contains 15 residues. Trimming cost V 5 bases and J 0 bases, with 12 bases left between them. The sequenced sample was PBMCs or a T cell subset sorted from them (not recorded which). The origin of this receptor is a man aged 18 to 29 who had mild COVID-19 (a few samples of this study predate the infection). Cell type and time point are not known. V and J are TRBV6-6 and TRBJ2-3, with D unresolved. The CDR3 coding sequence is TGTGCCAGCAGTCCACTTACGGGCAGCACAGATACGCAGTATTTT. Amino acid sequence: CASSPLTGSTDTQYF.